Each of the 17 T cell receptor beta chains below was sequenced from the same sample in a study of blood T cells in healthy people across ages. With a J-beta primer mix and a sample-barcoded 5' primer, a second PCR ran roughly 6 to 11 cycles. TCRdb processed the 5' RACE reads anew with MiXCR; each CDR3 protein has one entry. The sample holds about a million distinct CDR3 sequences, 35% to 40% seen once. The sample consisted of blood. Receptors originate from a man younger than 35 in good health.

The CDR3 spells CASSPSLTSGVYNEQFF. CDR3 bases: TGCGCCAGCAGCCCCTCCCTCACTAGCGGGGTTTACAATGAGCAGTTCTTC. V gene TRBV5-1 combines with J gene TRBJ2-1; 10 bases fit TRBD2. The J segment lost 4 bases and the V segment lost 4 bases, leaving 11 bases of the junction unmatched. CDR3 size: 17 residues. Germline-derived CDR1 and CDR2 are SGHRS and YFSETQ.

The chain couples TRBV6-2 or TRBV6-3 to TRBJ1-2; possible D gene TRBD1, 5 bases. The CDR3 loop spans 13 amino acids. From germline, CDR1 is MNHEY and CDR2 SVGEGT. Trimming took off 6 bases at V and 7 bases at J, with 15 bases between the two ends. DNA of the CDR3: TGTGCCAGCAGCCGTCCCGACAGTTCTGGCTACACCTTC. Translated: CASSRPDSSGYTF.

This sequence joins TRBV13 and TRBJ2-7; no firm D call. V was pared by 8 bases and J by 2 bases, with 13 bases between. Per the germline V gene, CDR1 is PRHDT and CDR2 is FYEKMQ (reference sequence). CDR3 size: 13 residues. CDR3 sequence (DNA): TGTGCCAGCCTTAAAACAGTTCCCTACGAGCAGTACTTC. It encodes CASLKTVPYEQYF.

In its sample, this clonotype was seen a few times. The rearrangement uses TRBV3-1 and TRBJ2-7, with TRBD1 identical over 8 bases. Germline V gene sequence: CDR1 LGHDT, CDR2 YNNKEL (reference sequence). The CDR3 extends over 15 amino acids. J gave up 5 bases and V 6 bases, and 12 bases lay outside the gene matches. As DNA, the CDR3 is TGTGCCAGCAGTCTACCGACTGGACAGGGCGACGAGCAGTACTTC. This encodes CASSLPTGQGDEQYF.

The chain has TRBV7-9 and TRBJ1-1; TRBD1 aligns across 7 bases. The CDR3 is made up of 15 amino acids. Per the germline V gene, CDR1 is SEHNR and CDR2 is FQNEAQ (reference sequence). V was pared by 4 bases and J by 1 base, with 6 bases of the junction left unmatched. The CDR3 protein is CASSYTHRGNTEAFF. The CDR3 DNA follows: TGTGCCAGCAGCTACACCCACAGGGGGAACACTGAAGCTTTCTTT.

The chain recombines TRBV3-1 with TRBJ2-5; D may be TRBD2 (7 bases). The assigned J gene may be wrong: the sequence end matches TRBJ2-7 better. Per germline, CDR1 LGHDT and CDR2 YNNKEL (reference sequence). The CDR3 runs 15 residues. The CDR3: CASSHEGGLDYEQYF. For the CDR3, the DNA is TGTGCCAGCAGCCACGAGGGGGGGTTGGATTACGAGCAGTACTTC.

There are a few counts of this clonotype. This chain uses TRBV7-2 with TRBJ2-7; the match to TRBD1 covers 9 bases. V lost 1 base, J lost 7 bases, and 8 bases stayed unmatched. The length of the CDR3 is 15 residues. CDR1 is SGHTA, CDR2 FQGNSA, per germline. The CDR3, as DNA: TGTGCCAGCAGCTTAGTGGGACAGGGATACAATGAGCAGTACTTC. Residues: CASSLVGQGYNEQYF.

The CDR3 nucleotides read TGCGCCAGCAGCCAAGATTTCCCCACAGGTTTGCAGCCCCAGCATTTT. It is translated as CASSQDFPTGLQPQHF. The V gene is TRBV4-3, the J gene TRBJ1-5; D possibly corresponds to TRBD1 (5 bases). Germline CDR1 and CDR2: LGHNA and YSLEER. V lost 0 bases and J 7 bases, leaving 16 bases between the germline ends. This CDR3 is built from 16 residues.

The chain has TRBV18 and TRBJ2-5; D uncertain. V gave up 3 bases and J gave up 4 bases, with 9 bases separating them. CDR1 is KGHSH, CDR2 LQKENI, per germline. The length of the CDR3 is 13 residues. CDR3 in amino acids: CASSPRQRETQYF. CDR3 coding DNA: TGTGCCAGCTCACCCCGTCAGCGAGAGACCCAGTACTTC.

The chain combines TRBV20-1 with TRBJ2-7; D might be TRBD2 (7 bases). The CDR3 totals 14 residues. The germline V and J ends were trimmed by 1 base and 8 bases, with 18 bases remaining between them. Germline V gene data show CDR1 as DFQATT and CDR2 as SNEGSKA (reference sequence). CDR3 in amino acids: CSARGTRGHYKQYF. DNA of the CDR3: TGCAGTGCTAGAGGGACGCGGGGGCATTACAAGCAGTACTTC.

V gene TRBV5-1 combines with J gene TRBJ2-2; no definite D call. Germline-derived CDR1 and CDR2 are SGHRS and YFSETQ. V was pared by 4 bases and J by 10 bases, with 17 bases between. The CDR3 extends over 14 amino acids. The CDR3 sequence is CASSPVSNTKELFF. CDR3 DNA: TGCGCCAGCAGCCCGGTGTCGAACACCAAGGAGCTGTTTTTT.

This clonotype was observed a handful of times. The chain carries TRBV27 and TRBJ1-6; the D gene is possibly TRBD1 (5 bases). The CDR3 totals 16 residues. The germline gives CDR1 MNHEY, CDR2 SMNVEV (reference sequence). Trimming removed 1 base from V and 0 bases from J, with 7 bases in between. The CDR3 here is CASSLWGGSYNSPLHF. CDR3 DNA: TGTGCCAGCAGTTTATGGGGGGGCTCCTATAATTCACCCCTCCACTTT.

A remark on this clonotype: Germline and junction disagree at one end, which may indicate a read error. V is TRBV6-2 or TRBV6-3 and J is TRBJ1-1; 7 bases align to TRBD1. CDR1 and CDR2 (germline): MNHEY, SVGEGT. This CDR3 has 17 amino acids. The CDR3 loop reads CASSYSIQTGREAEAFF. The CDR3 DNA reads TGTGCCAGCAGCTACTCGATTCAGACAGGGAGGGAGGCTGAAGCTTTCTTT.

This clonotype was observed a handful of times. This sequence joins TRBV12-3 or TRBV12-4 and TRBJ1-4; D not certain. Trimming took off 6 bases at V and 5 bases at J, with 13 bases between the two ends. The CDR3 has 14 amino acids. In nucleotides, the CDR3 is TGTGCCAGCAGCTCGACCAGAATCAATGAAAAACTGTTTTTT. Translation gives CASSSTRINEKLFF.

This clonotype was recorded a few times. The J gene is TRBJ1-1, the V gene TRBV5-1; no firm D call. The CDR3 is made up of 15 amino acids. Trimming removed 1 base from V and 3 bases from J, with 13 bases in between. CDR1 is SGHRS, CDR2 YFSETQ, per germline. The CDR3 DNA is TGCGCCAGCAGCTTGAGGACCCCCGGGGACACTGAAGCTTTCTTT. Amino acid sequence: CASSLRTPGDTEAFF. The full variable domain, in which reference TRBV5-1 and TRBJ1-1 provide the parts outside the CDR3, is KAGVTQTPRYLIKTRGQQVTLSCSPISGHRSVSWYQQTPGQGLQFLFEYFSETQRNKGNFPGRFSGRQFSNSRSEMNVSTLELGDSALYLCASSLRTPGDTEAFFGQGTRLTVV.

The rearrangement joins TRBV4-1 to TRBJ2-7; TRBD1 might be the D (6 bases). CDR3 length: 15 residues. Germline lookup yields CDR1 MGHRA and CDR2 YSYEKL. The V gene lost 0 bases and the J gene lost 3 bases, with 12 bases spanning the gap. The chain's CDR3 is CASSQDGTGIYEQYF. DNA of the CDR3: TGCGCCAGCAGCCAAGACGGCACAGGGATCTACGAGCAGTACTTC.

This clonotype was seen a handful of times. The V gene is TRBV20-1, the J gene TRBJ2-4, with 9 bases aligning to TRBD1. Germline trimming cut 6 bases from V and 13 bases from J; bases unmatched to any gene: 19. CDR1 and CDR2 (germline): DFQATT, SNEGSKA (reference sequence). CDR3 length: 15 amino acids. The CDR3 DNA follows: TGCAGTGCCGTTTCCCCGGGACAGGGAAATTGGGAGCAGTACTTC. It yields the protein CSAVSPGQGNWEQYF.